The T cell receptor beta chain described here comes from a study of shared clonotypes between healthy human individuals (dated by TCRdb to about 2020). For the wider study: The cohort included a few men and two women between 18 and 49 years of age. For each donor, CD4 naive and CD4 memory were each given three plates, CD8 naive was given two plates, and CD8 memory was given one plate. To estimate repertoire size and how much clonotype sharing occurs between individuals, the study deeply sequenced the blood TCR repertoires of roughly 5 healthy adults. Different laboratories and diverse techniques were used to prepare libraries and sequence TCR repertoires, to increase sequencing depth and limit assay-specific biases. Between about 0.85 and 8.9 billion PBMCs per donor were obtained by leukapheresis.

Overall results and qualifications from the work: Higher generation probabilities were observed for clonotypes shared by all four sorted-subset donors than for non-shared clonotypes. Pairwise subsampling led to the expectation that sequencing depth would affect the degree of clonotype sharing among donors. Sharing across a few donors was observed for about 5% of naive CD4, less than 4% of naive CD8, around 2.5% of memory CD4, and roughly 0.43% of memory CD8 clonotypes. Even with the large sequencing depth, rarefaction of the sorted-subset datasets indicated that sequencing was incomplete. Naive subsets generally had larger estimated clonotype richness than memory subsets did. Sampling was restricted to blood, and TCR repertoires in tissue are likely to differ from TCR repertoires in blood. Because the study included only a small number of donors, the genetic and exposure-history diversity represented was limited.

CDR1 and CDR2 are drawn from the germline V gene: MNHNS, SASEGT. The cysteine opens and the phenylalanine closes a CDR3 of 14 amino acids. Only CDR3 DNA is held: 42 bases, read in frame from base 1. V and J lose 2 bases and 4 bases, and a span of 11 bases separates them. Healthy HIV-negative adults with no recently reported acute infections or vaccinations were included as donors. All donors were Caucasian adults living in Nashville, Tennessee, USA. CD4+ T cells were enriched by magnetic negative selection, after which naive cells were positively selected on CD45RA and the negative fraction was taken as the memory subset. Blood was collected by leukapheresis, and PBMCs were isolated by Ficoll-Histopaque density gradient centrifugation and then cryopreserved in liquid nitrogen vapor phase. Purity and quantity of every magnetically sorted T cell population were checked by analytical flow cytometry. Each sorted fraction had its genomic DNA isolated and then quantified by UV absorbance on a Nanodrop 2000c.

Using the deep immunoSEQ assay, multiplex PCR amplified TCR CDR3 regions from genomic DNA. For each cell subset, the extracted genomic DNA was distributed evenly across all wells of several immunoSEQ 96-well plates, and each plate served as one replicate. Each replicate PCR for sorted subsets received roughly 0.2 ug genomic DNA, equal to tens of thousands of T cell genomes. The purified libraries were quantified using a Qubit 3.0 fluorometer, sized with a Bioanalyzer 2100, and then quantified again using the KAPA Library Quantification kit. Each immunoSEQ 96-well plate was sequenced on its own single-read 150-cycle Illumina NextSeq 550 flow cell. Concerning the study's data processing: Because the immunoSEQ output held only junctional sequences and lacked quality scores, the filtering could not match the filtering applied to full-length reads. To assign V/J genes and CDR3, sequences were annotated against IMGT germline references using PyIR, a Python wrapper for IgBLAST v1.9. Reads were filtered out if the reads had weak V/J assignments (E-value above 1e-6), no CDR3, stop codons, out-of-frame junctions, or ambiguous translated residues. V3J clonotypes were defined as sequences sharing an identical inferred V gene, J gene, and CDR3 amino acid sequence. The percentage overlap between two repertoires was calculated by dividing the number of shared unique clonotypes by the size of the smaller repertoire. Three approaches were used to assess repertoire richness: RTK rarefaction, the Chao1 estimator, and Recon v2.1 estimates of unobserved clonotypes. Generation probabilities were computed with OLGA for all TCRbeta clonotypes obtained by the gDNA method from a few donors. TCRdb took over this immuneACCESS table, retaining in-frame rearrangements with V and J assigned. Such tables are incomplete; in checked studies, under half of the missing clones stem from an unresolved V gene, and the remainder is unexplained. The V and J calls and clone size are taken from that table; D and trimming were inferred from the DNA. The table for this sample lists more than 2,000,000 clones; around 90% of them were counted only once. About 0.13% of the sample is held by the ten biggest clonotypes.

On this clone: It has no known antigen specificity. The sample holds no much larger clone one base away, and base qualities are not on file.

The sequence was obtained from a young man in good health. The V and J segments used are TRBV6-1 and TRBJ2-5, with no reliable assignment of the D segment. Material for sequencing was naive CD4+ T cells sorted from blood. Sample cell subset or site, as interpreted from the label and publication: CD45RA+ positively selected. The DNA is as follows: TGTGCCAGCAGTGAAAAGCCCCCCAGAGAGACCCAGTACTTC. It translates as CASSEKPPRETQYF.